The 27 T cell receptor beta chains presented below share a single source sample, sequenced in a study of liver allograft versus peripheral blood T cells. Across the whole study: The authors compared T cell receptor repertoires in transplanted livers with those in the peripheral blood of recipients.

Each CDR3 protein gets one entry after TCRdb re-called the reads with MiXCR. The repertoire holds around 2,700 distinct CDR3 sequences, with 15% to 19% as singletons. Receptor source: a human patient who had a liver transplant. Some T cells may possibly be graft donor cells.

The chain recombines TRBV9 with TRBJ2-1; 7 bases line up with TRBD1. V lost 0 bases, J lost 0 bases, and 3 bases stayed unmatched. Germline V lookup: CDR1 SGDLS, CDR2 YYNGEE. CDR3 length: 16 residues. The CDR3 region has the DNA TGTGCCAGCAGCGTAGATGACAGGGTCTCCTACAATGAGCAGTTCTTC. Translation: CASSVDDRVSYNEQFF.

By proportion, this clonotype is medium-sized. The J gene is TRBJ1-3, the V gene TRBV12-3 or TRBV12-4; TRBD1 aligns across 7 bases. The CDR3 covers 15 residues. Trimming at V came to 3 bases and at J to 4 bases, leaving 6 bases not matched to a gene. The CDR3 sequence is CASSLTGNSGNTIYF. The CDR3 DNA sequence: TGTGCCAGCAGTTTGACAGGGAACTCAGGAAACACCATATATTTT.

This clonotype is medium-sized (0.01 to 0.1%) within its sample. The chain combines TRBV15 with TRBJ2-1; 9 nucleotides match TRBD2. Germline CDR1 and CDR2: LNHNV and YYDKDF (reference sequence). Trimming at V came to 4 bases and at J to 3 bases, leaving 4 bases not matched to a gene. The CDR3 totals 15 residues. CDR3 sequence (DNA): TGTGCCACCAGCAAGACTAGCGGCAACTACAATGAGCAGTTCTTC. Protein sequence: CATSKTSGNYNEQFF.

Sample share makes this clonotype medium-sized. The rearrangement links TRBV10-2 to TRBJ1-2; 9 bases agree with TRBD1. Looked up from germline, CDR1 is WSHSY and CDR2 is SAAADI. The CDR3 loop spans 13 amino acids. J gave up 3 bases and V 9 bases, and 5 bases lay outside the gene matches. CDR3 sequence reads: CASSGQGYYGYTF. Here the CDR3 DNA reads TGCGCCAGTTCGGGACAGGGATACTATGGCTACACCTTC.

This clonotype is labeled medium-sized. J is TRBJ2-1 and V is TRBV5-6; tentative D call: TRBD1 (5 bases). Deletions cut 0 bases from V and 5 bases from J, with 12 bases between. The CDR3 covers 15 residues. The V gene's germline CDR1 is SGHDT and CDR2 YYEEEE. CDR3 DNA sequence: TGTGCCAGCAGCTTGGTTCGAGACAGCCACAATGAGCAGTTCTTC. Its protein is CASSLVRDSHNEQFF. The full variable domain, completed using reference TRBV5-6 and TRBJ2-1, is DAGVTQSPTHLIKTRGQQVTLRCSPKSGHDTVSWYQQALGQGPQFIFQYYEEEERQRGNFPDRFSGHQFPNYSSELNVNALLLGDSALYLCASSLVRDSHNEQFFGPGTRLTVL.

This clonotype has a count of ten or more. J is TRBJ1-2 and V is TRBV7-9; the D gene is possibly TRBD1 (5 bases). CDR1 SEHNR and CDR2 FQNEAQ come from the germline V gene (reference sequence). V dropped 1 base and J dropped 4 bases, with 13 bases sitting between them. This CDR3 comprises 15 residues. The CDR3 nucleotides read TGTGCCAGCAGCTTAGATATCTCGGGGGGCTATGGCTACACCTTC. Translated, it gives CASSLDISGGYGYTF.

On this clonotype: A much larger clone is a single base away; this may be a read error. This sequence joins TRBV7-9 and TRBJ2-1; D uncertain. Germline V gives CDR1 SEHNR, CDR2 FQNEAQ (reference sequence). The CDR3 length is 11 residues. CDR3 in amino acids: CVSSPRAEQFF. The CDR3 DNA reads TGTGTCAGCAGCCCTAGGGCTGAGCAGTTCTTC.

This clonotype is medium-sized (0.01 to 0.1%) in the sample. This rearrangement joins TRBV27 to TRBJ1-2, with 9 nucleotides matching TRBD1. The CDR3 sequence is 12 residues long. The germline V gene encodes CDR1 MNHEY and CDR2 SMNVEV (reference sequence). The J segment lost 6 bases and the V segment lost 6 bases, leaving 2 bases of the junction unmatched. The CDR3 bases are TGTGCCAGCAGACAGGGGGCGCATGGCTACACCTTC. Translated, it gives CASRQGAHGYTF.

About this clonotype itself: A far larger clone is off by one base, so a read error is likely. CDR3 protein: CATSFGQSYGYTF. CDR3 nucleotide sequence: TGTGCCACCAGTTTCGGGCAGTCCTATGGCTACACCTTC. The genes are TRBV24-1 and TRBJ1-2; D gene uncertain. The V gene's germline CDR1 is KGHDR and CDR2 SFDVKD. V lost 6 bases, J lost 4 bases, and 11 bases lay in between. This CDR3 has 13 residues.

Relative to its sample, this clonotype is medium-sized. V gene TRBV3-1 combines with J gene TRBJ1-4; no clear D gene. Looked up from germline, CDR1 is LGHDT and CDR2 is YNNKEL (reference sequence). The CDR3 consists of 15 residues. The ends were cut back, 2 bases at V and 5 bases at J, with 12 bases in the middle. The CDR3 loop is CASSQPYLENEKLFF. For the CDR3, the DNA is TGTGCCAGCAGCCAACCGTATCTGGAGAATGAAAAACTGTTTTTT.

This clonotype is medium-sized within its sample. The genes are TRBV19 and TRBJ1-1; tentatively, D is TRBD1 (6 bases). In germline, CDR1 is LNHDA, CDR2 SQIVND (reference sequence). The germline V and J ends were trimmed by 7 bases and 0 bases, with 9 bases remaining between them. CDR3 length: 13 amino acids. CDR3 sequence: CASTGAMNTEAFF. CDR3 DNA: TGTGCCAGTACAGGGGCGATGAACACTGAAGCTTTCTTT.

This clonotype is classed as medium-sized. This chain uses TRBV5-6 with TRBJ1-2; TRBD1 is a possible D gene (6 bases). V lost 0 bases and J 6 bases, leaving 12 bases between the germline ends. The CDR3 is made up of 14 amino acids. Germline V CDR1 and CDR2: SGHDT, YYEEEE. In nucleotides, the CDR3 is TGTGCCAGCAGCTTGGTTACAGGGCCCCATGGCTACACCTTC. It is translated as CASSLVTGPHGYTF.

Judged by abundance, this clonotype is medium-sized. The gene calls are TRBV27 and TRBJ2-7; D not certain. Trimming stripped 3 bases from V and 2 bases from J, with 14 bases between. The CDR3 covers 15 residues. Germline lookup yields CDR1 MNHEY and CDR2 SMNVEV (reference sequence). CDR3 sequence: CASSFLQWPPYEQYF. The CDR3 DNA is TGTGCCAGCAGTTTCCTACAGTGGCCGCCCTACGAGCAGTACTTC.

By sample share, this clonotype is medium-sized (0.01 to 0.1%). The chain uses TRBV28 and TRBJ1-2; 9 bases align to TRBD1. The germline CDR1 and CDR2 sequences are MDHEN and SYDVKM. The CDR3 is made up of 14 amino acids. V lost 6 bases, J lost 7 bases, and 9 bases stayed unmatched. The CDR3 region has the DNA TGTGCCAGCAGCCCCGGGACAGGGAAGGTTGGCTACACCTTC. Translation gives CASSPGTGKVGYTF.

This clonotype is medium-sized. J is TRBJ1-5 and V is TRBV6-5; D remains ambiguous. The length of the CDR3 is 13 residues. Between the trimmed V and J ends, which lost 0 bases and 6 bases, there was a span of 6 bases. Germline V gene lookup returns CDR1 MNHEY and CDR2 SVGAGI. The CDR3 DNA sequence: TGTGCCAGCAGTTACTCCTTCGGTCAGCCCCAGCATTTT. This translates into CASSYSFGQPQHF.

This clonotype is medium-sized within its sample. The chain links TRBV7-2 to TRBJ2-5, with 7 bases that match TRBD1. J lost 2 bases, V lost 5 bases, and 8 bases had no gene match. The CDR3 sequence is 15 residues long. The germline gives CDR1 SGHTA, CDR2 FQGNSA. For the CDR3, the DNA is TGTGCCAGCAGCGGATGGACAGGAAGTCAAGAGACCCAGTACTTC. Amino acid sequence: CASSGWTGSQETQYF.

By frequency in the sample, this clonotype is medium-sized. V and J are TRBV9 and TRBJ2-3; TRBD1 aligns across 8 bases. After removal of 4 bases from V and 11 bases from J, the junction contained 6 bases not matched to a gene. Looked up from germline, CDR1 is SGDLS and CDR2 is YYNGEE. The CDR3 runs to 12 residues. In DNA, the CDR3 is TGTGCCAGCAGCACCGGGACAGGCGTGCAGTATTTT. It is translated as CASSTGTGVQYF.

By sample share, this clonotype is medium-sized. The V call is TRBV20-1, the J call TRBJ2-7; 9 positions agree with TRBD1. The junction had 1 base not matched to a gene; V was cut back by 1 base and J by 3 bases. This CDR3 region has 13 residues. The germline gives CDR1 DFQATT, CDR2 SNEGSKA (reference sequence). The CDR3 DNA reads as TGCAGTGCTAGAGGGGACAGGGACTACGAGCAGTACTTC. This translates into CSARGDRDYEQYF.

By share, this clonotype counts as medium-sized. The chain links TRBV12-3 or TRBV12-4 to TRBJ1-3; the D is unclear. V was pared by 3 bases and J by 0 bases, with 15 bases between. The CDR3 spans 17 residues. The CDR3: CASSLPTSAFSGNTIYF. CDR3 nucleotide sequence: TGTGCCAGCAGTTTGCCCACATCGGCCTTCTCTGGAAACACCATATATTTT.

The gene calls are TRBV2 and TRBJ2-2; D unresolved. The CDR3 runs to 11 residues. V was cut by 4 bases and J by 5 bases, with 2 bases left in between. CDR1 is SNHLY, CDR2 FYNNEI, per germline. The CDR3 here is CASSATGELFF. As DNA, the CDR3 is TGTGCCAGCAGTGCTACCGGGGAGCTGTTTTTT.

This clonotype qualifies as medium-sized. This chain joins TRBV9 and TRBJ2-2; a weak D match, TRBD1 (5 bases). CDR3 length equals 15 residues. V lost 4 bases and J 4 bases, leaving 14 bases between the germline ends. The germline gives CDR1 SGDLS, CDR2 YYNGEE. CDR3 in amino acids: CASSLGGAPTGELFF. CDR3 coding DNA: TGTGCCAGCAGCCTCGGTGGGGCTCCCACCGGGGAGCTGTTTTTT.

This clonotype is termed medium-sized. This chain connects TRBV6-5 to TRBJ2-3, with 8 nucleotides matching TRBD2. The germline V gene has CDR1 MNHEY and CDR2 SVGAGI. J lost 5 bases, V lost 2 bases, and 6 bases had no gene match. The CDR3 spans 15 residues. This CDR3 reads CASSYAGGGIDTQYF. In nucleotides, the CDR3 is TGTGCCAGCAGTTACGCGGGCGGGGGGATAGATACGCAGTATTTT.

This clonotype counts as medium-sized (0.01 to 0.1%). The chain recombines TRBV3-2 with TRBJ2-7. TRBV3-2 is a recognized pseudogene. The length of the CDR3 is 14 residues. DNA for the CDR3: TGTGCCAGCAGCCAAGACGGCAGGACCTACGAGCAGTACTTC. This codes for CASSQDGRTYEQYF.

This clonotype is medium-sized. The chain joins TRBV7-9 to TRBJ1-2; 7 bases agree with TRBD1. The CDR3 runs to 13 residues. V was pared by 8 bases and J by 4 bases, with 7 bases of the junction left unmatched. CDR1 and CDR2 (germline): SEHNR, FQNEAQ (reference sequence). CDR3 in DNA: TGTGCCAGCCTCCGGGACAGAAGCTATGGCTACACCTTC. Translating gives CASLRDRSYGYTF.

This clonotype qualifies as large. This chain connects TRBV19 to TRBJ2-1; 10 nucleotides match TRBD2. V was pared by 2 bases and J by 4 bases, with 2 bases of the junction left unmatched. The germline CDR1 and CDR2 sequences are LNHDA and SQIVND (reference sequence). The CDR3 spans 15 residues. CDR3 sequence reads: CASSISGGGYNEQFF. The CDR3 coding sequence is TGTGCCAGTAGTATAAGCGGGGGGGGATACAATGAGCAGTTCTTC. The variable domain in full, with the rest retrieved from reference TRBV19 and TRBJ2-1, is DGGITQSPKYLFRKEGQNVTLSCEQNLNHDAMYWYRQDPGQGLRLIYYSQIVNDFQKGDIAEGYSVSREKKESFPLTVTSAQKNPTAFYLCASSISGGGYNEQFFGPGTRLTVL.

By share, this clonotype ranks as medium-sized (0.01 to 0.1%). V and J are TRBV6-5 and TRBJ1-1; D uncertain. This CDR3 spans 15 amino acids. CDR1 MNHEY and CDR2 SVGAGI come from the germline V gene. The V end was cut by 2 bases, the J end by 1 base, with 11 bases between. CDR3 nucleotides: TGTGCCAGCAGTTACCCCTCCGAGGGGAACACTGAAGCTTTCTTT. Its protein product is CASSYPSEGNTEAFF.

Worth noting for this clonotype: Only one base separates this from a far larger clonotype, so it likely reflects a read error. The CDR3 region is CAISYSVWASNEKLFF. CDR3 in DNA: TGTGCCATCAGTTACTCGGTTTGGGCCAGCAATGAAAAACTGTTTTTT. The chain links TRBV10-3 to TRBJ1-4; D call uncertain. V lost 5 bases, J lost 5 bases, and 18 bases lay in between. This CDR3 region has 16 residues. Germline CDR1 and CDR2: ENHRY and SYGVKD.